Presented here are 14 T cell receptor beta chains from one specimen sequenced in a study of blood T cells in healthy people across ages (dated by TCRdb to between 2014 and 2016). The library came from 5' RACE. The sequencing machine was an Illumina HiSeq 2500. The second PCR ran for roughly 7 to 12 cycles and used a J-beta primer mix along with a sample-barcoded 5' primer. TCRdb ran its own pipeline on the public reads, namely fastp trimming at Q25 and MiXCR clone calling, and kept in-frame beta chains. One record per CDR3 amino acid sequence lists the most common genes and DNA. The sample profile shows just over 1 million distinct CDR3 sequences; under 55% of them were found once. About 20% of the sample is in the top ten clones. The sample consisted of blood. Receptor source: a woman aged 60-75 years in good health.

This clonotype was counted between two and nine times. The genes are TRBV20-1 and TRBJ2-7; no clear D. Germline V gene lookup returns CDR1 DFQATT and CDR2 SNEGSKA (reference sequence). The V end lost 0 bases, the J end lost 0 bases, and 12 bases lay between the germline ends. This CDR3 comprises 15 residues. CDR3 region: CSARDAWVSSYEQYF. The CDR3 DNA reads as TGCAGTGCTAGAGATGCGTGGGTTTCCTCCTACGAGCAGTACTTC.

V is TRBV6-2 or TRBV6-3 and J is TRBJ2-5; 12 bases agree with TRBD2. The germline V gene has CDR1 MNHEY and CDR2 SVGEGT. The CDR3 consists of 18 residues. V lost 0 bases, J lost 3 bases, and 8 bases stayed unmatched. In DNA form, the CDR3 reads TGTGCCAGCAGTTACTCGTCTAGCGGGAGGGTCTTAGAAGAGACCCAGTACTTC. Translated: CASSYSSSGRVLEETQYF.

This clonotype has a handful of counts. The chain has TRBV29-1 and TRBJ2-7; 8 nucleotides match TRBD1. The end of the DNA fits TRBJ2-5 better, so the J call may be wrong. CDR3 length equals 12 residues. The germline V gene has CDR1 SQVTM and CDR2 ANQGSEA. The CDR3 here is CSVDRAGETQYF. The CDR3 region has the DNA TGCAGCGTGGACAGGGCGGGCGAGACCCAGTACTTC.

The rearrangement links TRBV27 to TRBJ2-7, with D perhaps given as TRBD1 or TRBD2 (6 bases each). Germline values: CDR1 MNHEY, CDR2 SMNVEV (reference sequence). The CDR3 totals 16 residues. The V end lost 4 bases, the J end lost 4 bases, and 20 bases lay between the germline ends. The CDR3 DNA is TGTGCCAGCAGTTGGGGGGCGAGCGAGGGGAAATACGAGCAGTACTTC. The encoded protein is CASSWGASEGKYEQYF.

The genes are TRBV20-1 and TRBJ2-7; 11 bases align to TRBD2. The germline V gene has CDR1 DFQATT and CDR2 SNEGSKA (reference sequence). Trimming at V came to 7 bases and at J to 7 bases, leaving 12 bases not matched to a gene. The CDR3 loop spans 14 amino acids. The CDR3 coding sequence is TGCAGTGAAACTAGCGGGAGAGGGGGGGATGAGCAGTACTTC. Its protein product is CSETSGRGGDEQYF.

The genes are TRBV7-9 and TRBJ2-7, with 8 bases that match TRBD1. The CDR3 runs to 15 residues. The trim removed 5 bases at V and 2 bases at J, leaving 8 bases unmatched. Germline-derived CDR1 and CDR2 are SEHNR and FQNEAQ (reference sequence). In DNA, the CDR3 is TGTGCCAGCAGCCCCGGACAGGGACTTGCCTACGAGCAGTACTTC. Encoded protein: CASSPGQGLAYEQYF.

This clonotype was counted between two and nine times. This sequence joins TRBV20-1 and TRBJ2-1; TRBD2 agrees at 12 bases. This CDR3 has 15 residues. J gave up 5 bases and V 5 bases, and 7 bases lay outside the gene matches. Germline CDR1 reads DFQATT; CDR2 reads SNEGSKA (reference sequence). CDR3 nucleotides: TGCAGTGCTGATGGACTAGCGGGAAGGGACAATGAGCAGTTCTTC. It is translated as CSADGLAGRDNEQFF.

As regards this clonotype: This may be a read error: a much more frequent sequence differs by one nucleotide. The CDR3, as DNA: TGTGCCAGCAGTTTATCTGCGGCATGGAATGAGCAGTTCTTC. It codes for CASSLSAAWNEQFF. V usage is TRBV12-3 or TRBV12-4 and J usage is TRBJ2-1; D not certain. Trimming removed 2 bases at V and 7 bases at J, with 12 bases between. The CDR3 has 14 residues.

This clonotype has a handful of counts. CDR3 nucleotides: TGTGCCAGCAGCGTCGGGGGCACATACAATGAGCAGTTCTTC. Amino acids: CASSVGGTYNEQFF. The rearrangement uses TRBV9 and TRBJ2-1; either TRBD1 or TRBD2 may fit D (6 bases each). The V end was cut by 2 bases, the J end by 4 bases, with 10 bases between. Looked up from germline, CDR1 is SGDLS and CDR2 is YYNGEE. The CDR3 spans 14 residues.

This chain uses TRBV27 with TRBJ1-4; tentative D call: TRBD1 (5 bases). The length of the CDR3 is 15 residues. V lost 4 bases, J lost 5 bases, and 14 bases lay in between. Germline CDR1 reads MNHEY; CDR2 reads SMNVEV (reference sequence). As DNA, the CDR3 is TGTGCCAGCAGTTCCTCGGGGGACTTGAATGAAAAACTGTTTTTT. Protein product: CASSSSGDLNEKLFF.

The gene calls are TRBV5-1 and TRBJ1-5; a possible D gene is TRBD1 (6 bases). This CDR3 has 24 residues. In germline, CDR1 is SGHRS, CDR2 YFSETQ. V lost 3 bases, J lost 0 bases, and 37 bases lay in between. In DNA form, the CDR3 reads TGCGCCAGCAGCTATCCACCCCGCGGGGTCTACAGGGCGGGGGGGAAGGATAGCAATCAGCCCCAGCATTTT. Its protein is CASSYPPRGVYRAGGKDSNQPQHF.

The chain combines TRBV5-1 with TRBJ1-2, with 7 bases identical to TRBD1. The CDR3 extends over 16 amino acids. J gave up 4 bases and V 0 bases, and 9 bases lay outside the gene matches. Looked up from germline, CDR1 is SGHRS and CDR2 is YFSETQ. CDR3 region: CASSLARLGQPYGYTF. In DNA form, the CDR3 reads TGCGCCAGCAGCTTGGCCCGGCTGGGACAGCCCTATGGCTACACCTTC.

This chain connects TRBV27 to TRBJ2-3; 8 nucleotides align to TRBD1. Trimming cost V 6 bases and J 7 bases; bases outside gene matches: 15. The germline V gene encodes CDR1 MNHEY and CDR2 SMNVEV (reference sequence). The CDR3 extends over 16 amino acids. The CDR3 nucleotides are TGTGCCAGCAGCCGTCAGGCGGGACAGGCCTCGCATACGCAGTATTTT. Its protein is CASSRQAGQASHTQYF.

The rearrangement links TRBV5-4 to TRBJ1-2; 9 bases are a match to TRBD1. The CDR3 extends over 14 amino acids. V trimming: 4 bases; J trimming: 8 bases; junction bases outside the gene matches: 9. The germline CDR1 and CDR2 sequences are SGHNT and YYREEE (reference sequence). The CDR3 region is CASSHGDREQGYTF. As DNA, the CDR3 is TGTGCCAGCAGCCACGGGGACAGGGAGCAAGGCTACACCTTC.